Each of the 14 T cell receptor beta chains below was sequenced from the same sample in a study of CD8 T cells in ankylosing spondylitis. TCRdb re-called the 5' RACE reads with MiXCR, one entry per CDR3 protein. Among under 85,000 distinct CDR3 sequences listed, about 5% were seen once. What was sequenced was blood, either unsorted or a sorted T cell fraction (not recorded which). Source of these receptors: a male donor with ankylosing spondylitis or in good health (not recorded which).

This clonotype was detected ten times or more. The chain combines TRBV29-1 with TRBJ1-1; tentatively, D is TRBD1 (5 bases). Trimming cost V 6 bases and J 4 bases, with 12 bases left between them. This CDR3 contains 12 residues. Germline CDR1 SQVTM, CDR2 ANQGSEA. The CDR3 bases are TGCAGCGTGACCGGGGGTAGCACTGAAGCTTTCTTT. Protein sequence: CSVTGGSTEAFF.

This clonotype was counted ten times or more. CDR3 bases: TGTGCCAGCAAAGGGACAGGGGATGTGAACACTGAAGCTTTCTTT. Its translation is CASKGTGDVNTEAFF. This sequence joins TRBV6-6 and TRBJ1-1, with 10 positions matching TRBD1. CDR1 is MNHNY and CDR2 is SVGAGI in the germline V gene (reference sequence). V shed 7 bases and J 0 bases; nucleotides not matched to a gene: 5. CDR3 length: 15 residues.

This clonotype was seen ten or more times. The chain has TRBV5-1 and TRBJ2-3, with D unclear. Germline-derived CDR1 and CDR2 are SGHRS and YFSETQ. Trimming cost V 0 bases and J 6 bases, with 11 bases left between them. This CDR3 has 14 amino acids. CDR3 DNA sequence: TGCGCCAGCAGCTTGGGGGCCGGACGGGATACGCAGTATTTT. This gives the protein CASSLGAGRDTQYF.

This clonotype was recorded many times. This sequence joins TRBV20-1 and TRBJ1-6, with 10 bases identical to TRBD1. V trimming: 6 bases; J trimming: 5 bases; junction bases outside the gene matches: 7. Germline CDR1 DFQATT, CDR2 SNEGSKA (reference sequence). This CDR3 has 15 amino acids. For the CDR3, the DNA is TGCAGTGCCCTAGGGACAGGGGCAGATAATTCACCCCTCCACTTT. Translation: CSALGTGADNSPLHF.

This clonotype was picked up many times. CDR3 DNA sequence: TGTGCCAGCTCACCAGGGGCCGGCTCTGGAAACACCATATATTTT. It yields the protein CASSPGAGSGNTIYF. This chain links TRBV18 with TRBJ1-3; D possibly corresponds to TRBD1 (5 bases). CDR3 length equals 15 residues. Trimming cost V 2 bases and J 0 bases, with 8 bases left between them. Germline CDR1 reads KGHSH; CDR2 reads LQKENI.

This clonotype was recorded many times. V gene TRBV19 combines with J gene TRBJ1-1, with D unresolved. Per the germline V gene, CDR1 is LNHDA and CDR2 is SQIVND (reference sequence). Trimming took off 1 base at V and 5 bases at J, with 8 bases between the two ends. The CDR3 is 13 amino acids. CDR3 sequence reads: CASSIAGRTEAFF. The CDR3 DNA reads as TGTGCCAGTAGTATAGCCGGTCGAACTGAAGCTTTCTTT.

The chain joins TRBV4-3 to TRBJ2-1; 7 nucleotides agree with TRBD1. Germline CDR1 reads LGHNA; CDR2 reads YSLEER. This CDR3 contains 15 residues. After removal of 0 bases from V and 9 bases from J, the junction contained 8 bases not matched to a gene. The CDR3 region has the DNA TGCGCCAGCAGCCAAGACAGGCAGGGGGACAGTGAGCAGTTCTTC. It codes for CASSQDRQGDSEQFF.

This clonotype has a count of ten or more. CDR3 DNA: TGCGCCAGCAGCCAAGCTTTGGGCGGGGGGGCCAGCAATGAGCAGTTCTTC. Protein: CASSQALGGGASNEQFF. The chain has TRBV4-1 and TRBJ2-1, with 9 bases lining up with TRBD2. Germline CDR1 and CDR2: MGHRA and YSYEKL. The CDR3 covers 17 residues. Germline trimming cut 1 base from V and 6 bases from J; bases unmatched to any gene: 10.

This clonotype was counted at least ten times. The chain couples TRBV28 to TRBJ1-3, with D unresolved. Trimming stripped 5 bases from V and 4 bases from J, with 9 bases between. This CDR3 has 13 amino acids. The V gene's germline CDR1 is MDHEN and CDR2 SYDVKM. CDR3 region: CASSLLGGNTIYF. CDR3 sequence (DNA): TGTGCCAGCAGTCTCCTGGGAGGAAACACCATATATTTT.

This clonotype was recorded many times. The chain links TRBV5-1 to TRBJ2-2; D may correspond to TRBD1 or TRBD2 (5 bases each). V was clipped by 4 bases and J by 6 bases, with 16 bases between them. The V gene's germline CDR1 is SGHRS and CDR2 YFSETQ. This CDR3 is built from 15 residues. CDR3 nucleotides: TGCGCCAGCAGCGCCGGGACCGCGGGTTCCGGGGAGCTGTTTTTT. Protein sequence: CASSAGTAGSGELFF.

This clonotype has a count of ten or more. The rearrangement uses TRBV12-2 and TRBJ2-7; the D segment call TRBD1 is taken from the table without a DNA check. TRBV12-2 represents a pseudogene. The CDR3 sequence is 16 residues long. As DNA, the CDR3 is TGTGCAAGTCGCTTAGGACAGGGGAGAGTATTGTACGAGCAGTACTTC. This encodes CASRLGQGRVLYEQYF.

This clonotype was counted ten times or more. V and J are TRBV20-1 and TRBJ2-1; D may match TRBD1 or TRBD2 (6 bases each). CDR1 is DFQATT and CDR2 is SNEGSKA in the germline V gene (reference sequence). The length of the CDR3 is 16 residues. The germline V and J ends were trimmed by 6 bases and 0 bases, with 18 bases remaining between them. The CDR3 loop reads CSAHDGGISSYNEQFF. In DNA, the CDR3 is TGCAGTGCCCACGACGGGGGCATTAGCTCCTACAATGAGCAGTTCTTC.

In its sample, this clonotype was seen many times. Compared with germline, one end of the junction differs, possibly owing to a read error. The V call is TRBV20-1, the J call TRBJ2-3; 9 bases map to TRBD2. CDR1 DFQATT and CDR2 SNEGSKA come from the germline V gene (reference sequence). The CDR3 spans 17 residues. This chain's CDR3 is CCARAYGGGAFGDTQYF. In DNA, the CDR3 is TGCTGTGCTAGAGCCTATGGCGGGGGGGCCTTCGGAGATACGCAGTATTTT.

This clonotype occurred many times. The chain recombines TRBV27 with TRBJ2-1; perhaps TRBD1 as D (6 bases). Trimming removed 6 bases from V and 0 bases from J, with 12 bases in between. Germline V lookup: CDR1 MNHEY, CDR2 SMNVEV (reference sequence). There are 15 residues in the CDR3. The CDR3 protein is CASSGTRSSYNEQFF. The CDR3 DNA reads as TGTGCCAGCAGCGGGACAAGGAGCTCCTACAATGAGCAGTTCTTC.